This record concerns one TCR beta chain sequence. Its cognate antigen is unknown. This record comes from a study of cytomegalovirus exposure and HLA in healthy donors. Study-wide findings and caveats: Analysis performed later showed TCR beta chains linked to HLA being more clonally expanded than equally common others.

PCR primers comprised 60 Vbeta and 13 Jbeta primers. Libraries were prepared by immunoSEQ multiplex PCR; TCRdb keeps only in-frame clonotypes and omits some of them. The table lists approximately 180,000 clones, just over 75% of them singletons, with 3.5% to 4.5% in the top ten. The V segment lost 1 base and the J segment 4 bases; nucleotides outside the gene matches: 13. Germline CDR1 reads SGHRS; CDR2 reads YFSETQ. The CDR3 consists of 17 residues. The rearrangement joins TRBV5-1 to TRBJ2-5, with 7 nucleotides matching TRBD1. The receptor's source is a woman aged 55-75 years in good health and CMV-seropositive. What was sequenced was PBMCs. CDR3 sequence reads: CASSLLGGAAKIETQYF. CDR3 nucleotides: TGCGCCAGCAGCTTGCTAGGGGGCGCCGCGAAAATAGAGACCCAGTACTTC.